Each of the 5 T cell receptor beta chains below was sequenced from the same sample in a study of blood T cell repertoires in COVID-19. TCRdb's table, derived via immunoSEQ multiplex PCR, lists solely in-frame clones and lacks some. The data contain over 75,000 clones, around nine tenths of them singletons. Sequencing input: peripheral blood. These receptors were collected from a man aged 55 to 70 with acute or convalescent COVID-19.

The rearrangement uses TRBV10-3 and TRBJ2-1; 10 bases are shared with TRBD2. The CDR3 totals 15 residues. CDR1 and CDR2 from the germline V gene are ENHRY and SYGVKD. V dropped 4 bases and J dropped 5; count of bases not matched to a gene: 5. The CDR3 here is CAISVGAGGHNEQFF. The CDR3 DNA sequence: TGTGCCATCAGTGTGGGAGCGGGAGGGCACAATGAGCAGTTCTTC.

The genes are TRBV15 and TRBJ1-4, with D possibly matching TRBD1 (6 bases). Germline V gene data show CDR1 as LNHNV and CDR2 as YYDKDF (reference sequence). CDR3 length: 15 residues. V lost 9 bases to trimming and J lost 0 bases, with 14 bases between them. CDR3 residues: CATTDRVATNEKLFF. The CDR3 DNA is TGTGCCACAACGGACAGAGTTGCAACTAATGAAAAACTGTTTTTT.

This clone was found a few times. V is TRBV6-1 and J is TRBJ2-1; TRBD1 matches 7 bases. CDR1 is MNHNS, CDR2 SASEGT, per germline. This CDR3 is 15 amino acids long. V was clipped by 1 base and J by 8 bases; unmatched bases: 8. CDR3 in amino acids: CASSEGEAGGYEQFF. The CDR3 coding sequence is TGTGCCAGCAGTGAAGGAGAAGCAGGGGGATATGAGCAGTTCTTC.

The chain carries TRBV5-8 and TRBJ2-1; 10 positions agree with TRBD1. With 4 bases clipped from V and 7 bases from J, the junction kept 5 bases outside the gene matches. Germline V CDR1 and CDR2: SGHTS, YDEGEE. The CDR3 totals 14 residues. The CDR3 protein is CASSPGQGRNEQFF. Here the CDR3 DNA reads TGTGCCAGCAGCCCGGGACAGGGGAGGAATGAGCAGTTCTTC.

As concerns this clone: This same CDR3 is encoded by further DNA sequences in the sample. The chain is built from TRBV27 and TRBJ2-5; possible D gene TRBD1, 5 bases. Germline V lookup: CDR1 MNHEY, CDR2 SMNVEV (reference sequence). Trimming left V 2 bases short and J 5 bases short, with 12 bases between. CDR3 size: 14 residues. The CDR3 nucleotides read TGTGCCAGCAGTTTAGACCAGGGCCGTGAGACCCAGTACTTC. It translates to CASSLDQGRETQYF.